This T cell receptor beta chain was sequenced in a study of human T cells and chemical hapten exposure. Germline V CDR1 and CDR2: LGHDT, YNNKEL (reference sequence). The germline V and J ends were trimmed by 4 bases and 8 bases, with 12 bases remaining between them. CDR3 size: 13 residues. TCRdb itself ran the RACE reads through MiXCR, one entry per CDR3 protein. The data hold approximately 350,000 distinct CDR3 sequences, with 6% to 7% observed a single time. The time point was: patch test 2, 6 weeks after DPC sensitization. The sample's treatment: therapeutic diphenylcyclopropenone sensitization with weekly scalp DPC.

The TCR sequence derives from a woman under 30 with alopecia areata. Some clones in this sample may be carry-over from other donors' samples. The V gene is TRBV3-1, the J gene TRBJ2-1; D perhaps matches TRBD1 (6 bases). The sequencing used whole blood, collected in connection with sensitization to the hapten diphenylcyclopropenone (DPC). CDR3: CASSRNQGYEQFF. As DNA, the CDR3 is TGTGCCAGCAGCCGTAACCAGGGGTATGAGCAGTTCTTC.